Following are 13 T cell receptor beta chains from one sample sequenced in a study of T-cell reconstitution after alpha-beta-depleted transplantation in children. Preparation of the TCRbeta library was carried out with unique molecular identifiers. TCRdb reanalysed the PCR reads using MiXCR and keeps one entry per CDR3 protein. This table has approximately 980,000 distinct CDR3 sequences, about 29% appearing once. Here the sequenced sample was PBMCs, mostly from graft donor cells, taken 360 days after TCRalphabeta/CD19-depleted stem cell transplant. The receptors were gathered from a boy less than two years old who had a stem cell transplant for SCID, so the T cells may come from the graft donor.

The chain couples TRBV27 to TRBJ2-3; TRBD2 might be the D (6 bases). The V end was cut by 0 bases, the J end by 5 bases, with 9 bases between. There are 14 residues in the CDR3. Germline V gives CDR1 MNHEY, CDR2 SMNVEV (reference sequence). Here the CDR3 reads CASSLSAAGDTQYF. Written as DNA, the CDR3 is TGTGCCAGCAGTTTATCCGCAGCGGGAGATACGCAGTATTTT.

CDR3 nucleotides: TGTGCCAGCAGGGGCGCGGGACAGGGATACGCCTACGAGCAGTACTTC. It specifies CASRGAGQGYAYEQYF. The chain has TRBV6-1 and TRBJ2-7, with 9 bases fitting TRBD1. The CDR3 length is 16 residues. Germline V gene lookup returns CDR1 MNHNS and CDR2 SASEGT. Trimming took 6 bases from V and 2 from J; bases not matched to a gene: 11.

J is TRBJ1-2 and V is TRBV2; possible D gene TRBD1, 5 bases. Germline values: CDR1 SNHLY, CDR2 FYNNEI. The CDR3 contains 15 residues. V lost 6 bases, J lost 3 bases, and 17 bases lay in between. The CDR3 here is CASSTGGKLDYGYTF. CDR3 in DNA: TGTGCCAGCAGCACCGGGGGGAAGCTTGACTATGGCTACACCTTC.

V and J are TRBV9 and TRBJ2-1, with 7 bases aligning to TRBD2. The CDR3 extends over 16 amino acids. Germline-derived CDR1 and CDR2 are SGDLS and YYNGEE. The ends lost 0 bases at V and 6 bases at J; junction bases unmatched: 9. The CDR3 bases are TGTGCCAGCAGCGTAGTATCAAGCGGGGTAAGCAATGAGCAGTTCTTC. This gives the protein CASSVVSSGVSNEQFF. The full variable domain, completed using reference TRBV9 and TRBJ2-1, is DSGVTQTPKHLITATGQRVTLRCSPRSGDLSVYWYQQSLDQGLQFLIQYYNGEERAKGNILERFSAQQFPDLHSELNLSSLELGDSALYFCASSVVSSGVSNEQFFGPGTRLTVL.

This chain joins TRBV12-5 and TRBJ2-5, with D maybe TRBD2 (6 bases). This CDR3 region has 15 residues. The germline V and J ends were trimmed by 0 bases and 5 bases, with 13 bases remaining between them. Germline V gene lookup returns CDR1 LGHNT and CDR2 FRNRAP. DNA for the CDR3: TGTGCTAGTGGTTTGGTACGGTCCACTAGCGAGACCCAGTACTTC. It translates to CASGLVRSTSETQYF. Full variable domain (missing parts from reference TRBV12-5 and TRBJ2-5): DARVTQTPRHKVTEMGQEVTMRCQPILGHNTVFWYRQTMMQGLELLAYFRNRAPLDDSGMPKDRFSAEMPDATLATLKIQPSEPRDSAVYFCASGLVRSTSETQYFGPGTRLLVL.

The V call is TRBV12-5, the J call TRBJ1-1; no reliable D call. Per germline, CDR1 LGHNT and CDR2 FRNRAP. This CDR3 has 16 amino acids. With 0 bases removed from V and 0 bases from J, the gap between germline ends came to 11 bases. Here the CDR3 reads CASGLVQGSMNTEAFF. CDR3 sequence (DNA): TGTGCTAGTGGTTTGGTACAAGGGAGTATGAACACTGAAGCTTTCTTT.

The chain uses TRBV10-3 and TRBJ2-5; TRBD1 aligns across 12 bases. The germline CDR1 and CDR2 sequences are ENHRY and SYGVKD. The CDR3 length is 13 residues. V lost 10 bases and J lost 4; bases outside the gene matches: 4. CDR3 amino acids: CASAGQGAETQYF. CDR3 DNA: TGTGCCAGCGCGGGACAGGGGGCAGAGACCCAGTACTTC.

This clonotype was counted a few times. The chain carries TRBV20-1 and TRBJ2-3, with D perhaps matching TRBD1 or TRBD2 (5 bases each). Trimming cost V 0 bases and J 2 bases, with 15 bases left between them. From germline, CDR1 is DFQATT and CDR2 SNEGSKA (reference sequence). This CDR3 comprises 16 residues. The CDR3, as DNA: TGCAGTGCTAGAGATCTGGCGAGGGGATTCACAGATACGCAGTATTTT. Residues: CSARDLARGFTDTQYF.

The V gene is TRBV20-1, the J gene TRBJ1-1, with 8 nucleotides matching TRBD1. Germline V CDR1 and CDR2: DFQATT, SNEGSKA (reference sequence). The CDR3 spans 16 residues. J gave up 0 bases and V 5 bases, and 11 bases lay outside the gene matches. The CDR3 protein is CSAVRDRRPLNTEAFF. CDR3 sequence (DNA): TGCAGTGCTGTCCGGGACAGGAGACCCTTGAACACTGAAGCTTTCTTT.

The chain has TRBV4-1 and TRBJ1-5; 9 bases agree with TRBD1. This CDR3 spans 17 amino acids. Germline-derived CDR1 and CDR2 are MGHRA and YSYEKL. Trimming cost V 4 bases and J 3 bases; bases outside gene matches: 10. The CDR3 sequence is CASSPSMDRGHNQPQHF. The CDR3 DNA is TGCGCCAGCAGCCCTTCCATGGACAGGGGCCACAATCAGCCCCAGCATTTT.

This clonotype was observed a handful of times. In nucleotides, the CDR3 is TGTGCCACCAGGACCTTGGAGGGAGCCAAAAACATTCAGTACTTC. Its protein is CATRTLEGAKNIQYF. The chain uses TRBV15 and TRBJ2-4; D is perhaps TRBD2 (6 bases). This CDR3 spans 15 amino acids. Germline loops: CDR1 LNHNV, CDR2 YYDKDF (reference sequence). Deletions cut 6 bases from V and 0 bases from J, with 12 bases between. Full variable domain (rest looked up from reference TRBV15 and TRBJ2-4): DAMVIQNPRYQVTQFGKPVTLSCSQTLNHNVMYWYQQKSSQAPKLLFHYYDKDFNNEADTPDNFQSRRPNTSFCFLDIRSPGLGDTAMYLCATRTLEGAKNIQYFGAGTRLSVL.

This chain links TRBV7-8 with TRBJ2-1, with TRBD1 matching over 7 bases. With 3 bases clipped from V and 0 bases from J, the junction kept 2 bases outside the gene matches. The CDR3 runs to 15 residues. The V gene's germline CDR1 is SGHVS and CDR2 FQNEAQ. The CDR3 bases are TGTGCCAGCAGCTTCCGGGACAGCTCCTACAATGAGCAGTTCTTC. Translating gives CASSFRDSSYNEQFF.

The chain combines TRBV20-1 with TRBJ1-5, with a weak D call TRBD1 (6 bases). The CDR3 runs to 14 residues. Deletions cut 2 bases from V and 3 bases from J, with 11 bases between. Germline CDR1 DFQATT, CDR2 SNEGSKA (reference sequence). The CDR3: CSARTTGINQPQHF. Here the CDR3 DNA reads TGCAGTGCTAGAACCACAGGGATCAATCAGCCCCAGCATTTT.